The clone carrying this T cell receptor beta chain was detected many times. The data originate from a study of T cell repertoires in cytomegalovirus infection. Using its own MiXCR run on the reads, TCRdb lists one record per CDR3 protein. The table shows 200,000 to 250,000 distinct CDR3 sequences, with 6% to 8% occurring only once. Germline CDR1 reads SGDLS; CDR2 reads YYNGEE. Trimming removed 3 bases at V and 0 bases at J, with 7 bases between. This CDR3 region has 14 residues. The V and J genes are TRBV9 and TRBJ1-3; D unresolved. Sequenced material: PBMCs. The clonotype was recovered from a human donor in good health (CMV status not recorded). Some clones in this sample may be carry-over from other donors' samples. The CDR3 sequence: CASSATVSGNTIYF. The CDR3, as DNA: TGTGCCAGCAGCGCCACAGTCTCTGGAAACACCATATATTTT.